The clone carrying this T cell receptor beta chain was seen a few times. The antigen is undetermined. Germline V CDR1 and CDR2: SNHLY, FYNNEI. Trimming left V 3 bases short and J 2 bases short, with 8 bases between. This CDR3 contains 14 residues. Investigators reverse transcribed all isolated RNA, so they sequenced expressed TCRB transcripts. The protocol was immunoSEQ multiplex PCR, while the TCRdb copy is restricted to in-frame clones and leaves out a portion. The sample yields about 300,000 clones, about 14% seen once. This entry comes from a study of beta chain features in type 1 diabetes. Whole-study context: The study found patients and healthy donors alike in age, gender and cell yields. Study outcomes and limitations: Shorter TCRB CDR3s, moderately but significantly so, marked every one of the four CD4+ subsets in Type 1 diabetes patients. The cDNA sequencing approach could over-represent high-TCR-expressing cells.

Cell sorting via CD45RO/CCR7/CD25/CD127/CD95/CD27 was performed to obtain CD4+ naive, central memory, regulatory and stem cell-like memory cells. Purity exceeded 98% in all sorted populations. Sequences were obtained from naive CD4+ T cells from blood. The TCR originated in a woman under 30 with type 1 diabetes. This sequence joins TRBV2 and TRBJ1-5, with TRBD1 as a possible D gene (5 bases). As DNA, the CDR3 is TGTGCCAGCAGTGACGGCAGGGGCAATCAGCCCCAGCATTTT. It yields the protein CASSDGRGNQPQHF.